This T cell receptor beta chain is from a study of CD8 T cells in ankylosing spondylitis. At least ten counts were recorded for this clonotype. Its specificity is not known. Germline CDR1 and CDR2: SGDLS and YYNGEE. This CDR3 has 14 amino acids. The trim removed 3 bases at V and 8 bases at J, leaving 7 bases unmatched. Regarding the study as a whole: Matched ankylosing spondylitis synovial fluid reportedly showed significant enrichment of disease-linked clones. Prior work had noted some motif variants in reactive arthritis blood and synovial fluid. Ankylosing spondylitis blood appeared to be characterized by a TCR beta motif of roughly eight highly homologous variants.

Libraries of TCR beta came from quantitative 5'-RACE with molecular barcodes. A single record per CDR3 protein comes from TCRdb applying MiXCR to the 5' RACE reads. The table shows around 150,000 distinct CDR3 sequences, with more than 5.5% occurring only once. The sample comprised blood, either unsorted or a sorted T cell fraction (not recorded which). This rearrangement joins TRBV9 to TRBJ1-4; the match to TRBD1 covers 7 bases. The receptor was derived from a female donor with ankylosing spondylitis or in good health (not recorded which). The CDR3, as DNA: TGTGCCAGCAGCGAAACGGGACAGACAGAAAAACTGTTTTTT. Its protein product is CASSETGQTEKLFF.